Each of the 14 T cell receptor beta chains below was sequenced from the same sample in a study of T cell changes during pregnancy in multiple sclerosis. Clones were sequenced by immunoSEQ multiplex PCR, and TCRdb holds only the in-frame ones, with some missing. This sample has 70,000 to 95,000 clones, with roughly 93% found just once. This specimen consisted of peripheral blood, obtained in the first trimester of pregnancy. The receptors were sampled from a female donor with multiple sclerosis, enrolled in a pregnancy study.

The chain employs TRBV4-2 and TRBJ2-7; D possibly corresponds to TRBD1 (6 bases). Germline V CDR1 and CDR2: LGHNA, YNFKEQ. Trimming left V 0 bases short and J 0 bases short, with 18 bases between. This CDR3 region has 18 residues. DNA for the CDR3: TGTGCCAGCAGCCAAGATAGGGGGTTGCGGCCCAACTCCTACGAGCAGTACTTC. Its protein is CASSQDRGLRPNSYEQYF.

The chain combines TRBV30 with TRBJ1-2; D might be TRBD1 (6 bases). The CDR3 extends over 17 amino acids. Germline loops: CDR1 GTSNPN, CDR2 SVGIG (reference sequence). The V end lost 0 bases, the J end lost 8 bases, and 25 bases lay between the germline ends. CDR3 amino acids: CAWSVPSPFGGARGYTF. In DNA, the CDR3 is TGTGCCTGGAGTGTACCATCGCCCTTCGGGGGGGCCCGGGGCTACACCTTC.

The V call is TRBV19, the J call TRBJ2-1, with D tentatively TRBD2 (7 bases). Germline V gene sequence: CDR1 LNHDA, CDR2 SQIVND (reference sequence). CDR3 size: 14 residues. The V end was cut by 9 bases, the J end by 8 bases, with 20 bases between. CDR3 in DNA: TGTGCCAGCTCCCCTGGGGGGGGCCGCTATGAGCAGTTCTTC. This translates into CASSPGGGRYEQFF.

The CDR3 is CASSLTPSTDTQYF. Here the CDR3 DNA reads TGTGCCAGCAGTTTGACTCCTAGCACAGATACGCAGTATTTT. This chain connects TRBV9 to TRBJ2-3; D is uncertain. V was shortened by 5 bases and J by 0 bases, with 10 bases between the two germline ends. The CDR3 spans 14 residues. Germline CDR1 reads SGDLS; CDR2 reads YYNGEE. The full variable domain, in which reference TRBV9 and TRBJ2-3 provide the parts outside the CDR3, is DSGVTQTPKHLITATGQRVTLRCSPRSGDLSVYWYQQSLDQGLQFLIQYYNGEERAKGNILERFSAQQFPDLHSELNLSSLELGDSALYFCASSLTPSTDTQYFGPGTRLTVL.

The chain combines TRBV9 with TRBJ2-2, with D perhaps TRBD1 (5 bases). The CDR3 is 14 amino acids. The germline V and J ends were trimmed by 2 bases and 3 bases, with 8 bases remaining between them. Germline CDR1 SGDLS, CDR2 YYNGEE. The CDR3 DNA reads TGTGCCAGCAGCGTGACAGATTACACCGGGGAGCTGTTTTTT. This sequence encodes CASSVTDYTGELFF.

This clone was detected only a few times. CDR3: CASKSTGSYNEQFF. CDR3 sequence (DNA): TGTGCCAGTAAATCTACAGGGTCCTACAATGAGCAGTTCTTC. V is TRBV19 and J is TRBJ2-1; D is possibly TRBD1 (6 bases). The CDR3 loop spans 14 amino acids. Trimming took 7 bases from V and 1 from J, leaving 11 bases between them. Germline V CDR1 and CDR2: LNHDA, SQIVND (reference sequence).

The CDR3: CAWSGGQSGSTDTQYF. In DNA, the CDR3 is TGTGCCTGGAGTGGCGGACAGTCCGGTAGCACAGATACGCAGTATTTT. This chain uses TRBV30 with TRBJ2-3; a weak D match, TRBD1 (6 bases). This CDR3 has 16 amino acids. Germline CDR1 GTSNPN, CDR2 SVGIG (reference sequence). Trimming removed 1 base at V and 0 bases at J, with 14 bases between.

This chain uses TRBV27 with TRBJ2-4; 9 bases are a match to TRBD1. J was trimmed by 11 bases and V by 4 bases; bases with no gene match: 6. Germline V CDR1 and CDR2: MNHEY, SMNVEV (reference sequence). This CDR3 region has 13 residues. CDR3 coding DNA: TGTGCCAGCAGTTCTTACAGGGGGCAGGTTCAGTACTTC. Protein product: CASSSYRGQVQYF.

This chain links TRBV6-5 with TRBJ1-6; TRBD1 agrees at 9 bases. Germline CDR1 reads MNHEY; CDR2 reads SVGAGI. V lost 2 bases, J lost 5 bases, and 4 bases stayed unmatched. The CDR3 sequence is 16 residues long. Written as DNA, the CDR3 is TGTGCCAGCAGTTACGTCGGGACAGGGAATAATTCACCCCTCCACTTT. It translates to CASSYVGTGNNSPLHF.

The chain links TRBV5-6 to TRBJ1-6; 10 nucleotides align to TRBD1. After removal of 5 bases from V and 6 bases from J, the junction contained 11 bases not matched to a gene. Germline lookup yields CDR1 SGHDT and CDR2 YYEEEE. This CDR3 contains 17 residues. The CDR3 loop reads CASRIATGGPSNSPLHF. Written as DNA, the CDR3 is TGTGCCAGCAGAATCGCGACAGGGGGCCCGTCTAATTCACCCCTCCACTTT.

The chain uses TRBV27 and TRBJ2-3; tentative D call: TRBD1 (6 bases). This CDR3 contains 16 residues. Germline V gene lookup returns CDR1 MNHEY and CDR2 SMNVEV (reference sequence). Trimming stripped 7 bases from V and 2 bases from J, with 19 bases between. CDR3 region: CASNSQGITNTDTQYF. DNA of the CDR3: TGTGCCAGCAATTCCCAGGGGATCACGAACACAGATACGCAGTATTTT.

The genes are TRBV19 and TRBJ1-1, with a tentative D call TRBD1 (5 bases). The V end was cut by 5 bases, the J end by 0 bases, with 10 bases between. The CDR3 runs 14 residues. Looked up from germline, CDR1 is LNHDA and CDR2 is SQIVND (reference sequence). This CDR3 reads CASSLTDMNTEAFF. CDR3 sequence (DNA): TGTGCCAGTAGTTTGACAGACATGAACACTGAAGCTTTCTTT.

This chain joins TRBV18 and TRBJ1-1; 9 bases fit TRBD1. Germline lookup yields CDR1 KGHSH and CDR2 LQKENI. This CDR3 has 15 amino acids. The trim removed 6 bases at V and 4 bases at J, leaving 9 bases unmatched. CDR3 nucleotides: TGTGCCAGCTCTCAACTCAAGACAGGGGGCACTGAAGCTTTCTTT. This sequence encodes CASSQLKTGGTEAFF.

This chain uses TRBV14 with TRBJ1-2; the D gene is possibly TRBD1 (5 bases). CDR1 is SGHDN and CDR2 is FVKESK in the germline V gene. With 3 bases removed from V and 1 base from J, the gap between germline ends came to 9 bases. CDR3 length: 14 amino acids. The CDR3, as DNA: TGTGCCAGCAGCCACCGACAGTTTAACTATGGCTACACCTTC. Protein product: CASSHRQFNYGYTF.